The clone carrying this T cell receptor beta chain was seen a single time. Looked up from germline, CDR1 is SNHLY and CDR2 is FYNNEI. The CDR3 spans 13 residues. The V gene lost 7 bases and the J gene lost 3 bases, with 11 bases spanning the gap. The data are from a study of shared clonotypes between healthy human individuals. Assay used: immunoSEQ multiplex PCR; TCRdb lists only in-frame clones, some missing. The table shows millions of clones, with roughly 92% occurring only once. Material: naive CD4+ T cells sorted from blood. The subset here: CD45RA+ positively selected. This TCR was sampled from a man aged 18 to 35 in good health. The gene calls are TRBV2 and TRBJ2-3; D unclear. The CDR3 is CASKPTGTDTQYF. CDR3 nucleotides: TGTGCCAGCAAACCAACGGGTACAGATACGCAGTATTTT.